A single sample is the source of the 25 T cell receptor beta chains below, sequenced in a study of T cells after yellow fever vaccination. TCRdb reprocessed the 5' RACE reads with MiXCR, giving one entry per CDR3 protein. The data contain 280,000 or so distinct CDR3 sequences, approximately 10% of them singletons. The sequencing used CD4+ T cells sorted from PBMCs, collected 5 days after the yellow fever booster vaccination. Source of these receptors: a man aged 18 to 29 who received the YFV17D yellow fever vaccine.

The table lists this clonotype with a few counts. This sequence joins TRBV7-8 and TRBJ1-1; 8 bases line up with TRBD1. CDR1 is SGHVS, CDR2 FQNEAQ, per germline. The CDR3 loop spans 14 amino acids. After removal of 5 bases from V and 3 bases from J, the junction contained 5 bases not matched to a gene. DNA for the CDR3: TGTGCCAGCAGCAAGACAGGGGTAGACACTGAAGCTTTCTTT. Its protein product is CASSKTGVDTEAFF. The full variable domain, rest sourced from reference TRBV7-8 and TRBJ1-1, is GAGVSQSPRYKVAKRGQDVALRCDPISGHVSLFWYQQALGQGPEFLTYFQNEAQLDKSGLPSDRFFAERPEGSVSTLKIQRTQQEDSAVYLCASSKTGVDTEAFFGQGTRLTVV.

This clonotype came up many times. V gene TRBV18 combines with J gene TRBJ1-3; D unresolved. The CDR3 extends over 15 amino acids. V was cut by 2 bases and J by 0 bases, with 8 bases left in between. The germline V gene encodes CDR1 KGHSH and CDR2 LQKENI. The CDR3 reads CASSPTDLSGNTIYF. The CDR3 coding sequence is TGTGCCAGCTCACCAACAGACCTCTCTGGAAACACCATATATTTT.

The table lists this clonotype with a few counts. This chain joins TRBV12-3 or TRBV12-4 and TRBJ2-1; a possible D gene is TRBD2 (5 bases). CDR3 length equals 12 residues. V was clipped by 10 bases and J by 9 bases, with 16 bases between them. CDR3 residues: CATTEGPSEQFF. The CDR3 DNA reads TGTGCCACCACCGAGGGCCCAAGTGAGCAGTTCTTC.

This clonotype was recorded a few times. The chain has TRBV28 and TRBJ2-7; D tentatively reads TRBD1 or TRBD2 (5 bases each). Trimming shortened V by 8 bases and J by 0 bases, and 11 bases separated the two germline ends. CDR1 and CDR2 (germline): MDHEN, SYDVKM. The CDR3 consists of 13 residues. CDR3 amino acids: CASGTDSSYEQYV. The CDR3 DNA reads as TGTGCCAGCGGGACGGATAGCTCCTACGAGCAGTACGTC.

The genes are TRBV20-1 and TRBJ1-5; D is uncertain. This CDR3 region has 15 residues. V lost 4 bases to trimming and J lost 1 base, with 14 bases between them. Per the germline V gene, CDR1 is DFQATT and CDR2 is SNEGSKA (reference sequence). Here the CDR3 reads CSATIHAGSNQPQHF. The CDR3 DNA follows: TGCAGTGCTACAATCCACGCGGGGAGCAATCAGCCCCAGCATTTT.

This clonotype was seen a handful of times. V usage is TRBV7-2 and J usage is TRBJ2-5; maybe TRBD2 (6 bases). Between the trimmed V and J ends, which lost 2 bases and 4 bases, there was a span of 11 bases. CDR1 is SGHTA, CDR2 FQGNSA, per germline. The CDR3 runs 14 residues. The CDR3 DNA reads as TGTGCCAGCAGCTTAAATATGGGGGGAGAGACCCAGTACTTC. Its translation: CASSLNMGGETQYF.

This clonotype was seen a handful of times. CDR3 region: CSAYGLAGVVDTQYF. In nucleotides, the CDR3 is TGCAGTGCCTATGGACTAGCGGGGGTCGTAGATACGCAGTATTTT. V and J are TRBV20-1 and TRBJ2-3; 13 positions match TRBD2. V gave up 6 bases and J gave up 5 bases; unmatched junction bases: 8. Germline V gene lookup returns CDR1 DFQATT and CDR2 SNEGSKA (reference sequence). The CDR3 runs 15 residues.

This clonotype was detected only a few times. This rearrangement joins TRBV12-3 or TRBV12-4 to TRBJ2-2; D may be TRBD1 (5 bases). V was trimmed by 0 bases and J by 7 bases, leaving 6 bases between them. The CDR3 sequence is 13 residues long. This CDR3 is CASSLAGVGELFF. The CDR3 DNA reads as TGTGCCAGCAGTTTAGCAGGGGTCGGGGAGCTGTTTTTT.

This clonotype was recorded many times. The CDR3 DNA follows: TGTGCCAGCAGCTTAAGTAGCAGGGGGCGTCCAGGCTACACCTTC. It is translated as CASSLSSRGRPGYTF. The gene calls are TRBV7-8 and TRBJ1-2; 8 bases are shared with TRBD1. Trimming took 2 bases from V and 8 from J; bases not matched to a gene: 10. Germline-derived CDR1 and CDR2 are SGHVS and FQNEAQ. This CDR3 is built from 15 residues.

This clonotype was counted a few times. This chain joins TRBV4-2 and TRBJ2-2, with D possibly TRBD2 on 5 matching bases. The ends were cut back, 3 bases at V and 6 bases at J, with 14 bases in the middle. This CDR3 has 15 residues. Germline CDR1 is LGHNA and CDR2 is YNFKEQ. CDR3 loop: CASSQTGSPPGELFF. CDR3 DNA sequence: TGTGCCAGCAGCCAGACGGGGAGCCCCCCCGGGGAGCTGTTTTTT.

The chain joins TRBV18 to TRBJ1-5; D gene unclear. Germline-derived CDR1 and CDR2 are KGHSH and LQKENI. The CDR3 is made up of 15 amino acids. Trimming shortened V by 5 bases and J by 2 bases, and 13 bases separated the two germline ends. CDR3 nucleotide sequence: TGTGCCAGCTCATCGGTCGTCCGGGGCAATCAGCCCCAGCATTTT. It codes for CASSSVVRGNQPQHF.

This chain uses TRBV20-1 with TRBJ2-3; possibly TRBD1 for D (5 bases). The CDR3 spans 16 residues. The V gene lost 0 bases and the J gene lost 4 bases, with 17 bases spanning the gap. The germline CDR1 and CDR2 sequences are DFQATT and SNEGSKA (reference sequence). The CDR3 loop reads CSARDRYQGSSDTQYF. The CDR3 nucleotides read TGCAGTGCTAGAGATCGTTATCAGGGATCTTCAGATACGCAGTATTTT.

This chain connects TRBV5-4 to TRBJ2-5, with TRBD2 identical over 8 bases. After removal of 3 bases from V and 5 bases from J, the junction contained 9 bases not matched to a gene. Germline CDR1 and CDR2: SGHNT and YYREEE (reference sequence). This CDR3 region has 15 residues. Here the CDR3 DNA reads TGTGCCAGCAGCTCGGAACGGGGGGGCCGGGAGACCCAGTACTTC. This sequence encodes CASSSERGGRETQYF.

CDR3 region: CASSATGRGTKAIQYF. The CDR3 DNA follows: TGTGCCAGCAGCGCCACGGGGAGGGGGACGAAGGCCATTCAGTACTTC. The rearrangement uses TRBV5-6 and TRBJ2-4; a weak D match, TRBD2 (7 bases). CDR1 is SGHDT, CDR2 YYEEEE, per germline. The V end was cut by 4 bases, the J end by 9 bases, with 23 bases between. The CDR3 runs 16 residues.

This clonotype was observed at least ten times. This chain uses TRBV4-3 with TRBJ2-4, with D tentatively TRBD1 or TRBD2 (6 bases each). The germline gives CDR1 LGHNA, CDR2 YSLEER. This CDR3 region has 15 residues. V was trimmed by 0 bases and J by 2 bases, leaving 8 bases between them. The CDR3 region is CASSQEGGTKNIQYF. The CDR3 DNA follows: TGCGCCAGCAGCCAAGAGGGGGGCACCAAAAACATTCAGTACTTC.

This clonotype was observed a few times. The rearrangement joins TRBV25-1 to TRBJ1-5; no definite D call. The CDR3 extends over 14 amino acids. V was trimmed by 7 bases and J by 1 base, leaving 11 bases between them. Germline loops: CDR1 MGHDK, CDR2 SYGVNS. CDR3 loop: CASMGSGSNQPQHF. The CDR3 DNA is TGTGCCAGCATGGGTTCGGGGAGCAATCAGCCCCAGCATTTT.

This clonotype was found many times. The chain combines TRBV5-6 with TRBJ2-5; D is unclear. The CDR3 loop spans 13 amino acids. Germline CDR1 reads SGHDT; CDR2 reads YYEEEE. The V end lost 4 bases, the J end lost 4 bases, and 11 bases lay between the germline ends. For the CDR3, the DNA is TGTGCCAGCAGCCGAGGTCGGAGAGAGACCCAGTACTTC. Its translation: CASSRGRRETQYF.

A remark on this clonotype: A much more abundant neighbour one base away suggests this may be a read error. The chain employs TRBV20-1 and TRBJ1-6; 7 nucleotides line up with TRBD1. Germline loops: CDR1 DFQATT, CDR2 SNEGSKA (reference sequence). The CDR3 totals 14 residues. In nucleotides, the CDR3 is TGCTGTGCTCAACAGGGGAACTATAATTCACCCCTCCACTTT. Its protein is CCAQQGNYNSPLHF.

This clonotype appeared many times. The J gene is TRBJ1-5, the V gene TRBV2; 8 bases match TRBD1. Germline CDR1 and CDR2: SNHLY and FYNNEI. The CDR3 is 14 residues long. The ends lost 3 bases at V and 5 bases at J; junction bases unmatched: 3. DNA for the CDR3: TGTGCCAGCAGTGATGTGGGACAGGATCAGCCCCAGCATTTT. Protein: CASSDVGQDQPQHF.

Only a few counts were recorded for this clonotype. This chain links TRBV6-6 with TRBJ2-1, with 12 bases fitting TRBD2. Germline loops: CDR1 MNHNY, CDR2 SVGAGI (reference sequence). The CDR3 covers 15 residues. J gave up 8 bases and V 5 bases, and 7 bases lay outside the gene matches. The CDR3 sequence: CASSRPSGGAYEQFF. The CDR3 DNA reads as TGTGCCAGCAGTCGTCCTAGCGGGGGGGCCTATGAGCAGTTCTTC.

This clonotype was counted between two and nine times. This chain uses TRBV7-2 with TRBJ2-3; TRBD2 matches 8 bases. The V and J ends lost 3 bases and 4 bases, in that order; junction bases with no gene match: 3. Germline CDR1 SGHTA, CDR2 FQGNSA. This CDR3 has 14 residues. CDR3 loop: CASSFGGGSDTQYF. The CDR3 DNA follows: TGTGCCAGCAGCTTCGGGGGGGGATCAGATACGCAGTATTTT.

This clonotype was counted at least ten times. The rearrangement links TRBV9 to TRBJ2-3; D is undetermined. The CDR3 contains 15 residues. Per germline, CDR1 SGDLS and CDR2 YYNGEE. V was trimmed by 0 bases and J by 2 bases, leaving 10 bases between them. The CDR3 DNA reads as TGTGCCAGCAGCGTAGGTCCCTCCTCCACAGATACGCAGTATTTT. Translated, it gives CASSVGPSSTDTQYF. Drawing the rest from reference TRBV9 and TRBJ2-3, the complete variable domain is DSGVTQTPKHLITATGQRVTLRCSPRSGDLSVYWYQQSLDQGLQFLIQYYNGEERAKGNILERFSAQQFPDLHSELNLSSLELGDSALYFCASSVGPSSTDTQYFGPGTRLTVL.

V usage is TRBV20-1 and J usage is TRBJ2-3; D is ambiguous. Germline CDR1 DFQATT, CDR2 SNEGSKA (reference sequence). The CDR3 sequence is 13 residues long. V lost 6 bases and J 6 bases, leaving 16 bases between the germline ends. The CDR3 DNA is TGCAGTGCCTCAGTGGCGACCGGGGATACGCAGTATTTT. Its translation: CSASVATGDTQYF.

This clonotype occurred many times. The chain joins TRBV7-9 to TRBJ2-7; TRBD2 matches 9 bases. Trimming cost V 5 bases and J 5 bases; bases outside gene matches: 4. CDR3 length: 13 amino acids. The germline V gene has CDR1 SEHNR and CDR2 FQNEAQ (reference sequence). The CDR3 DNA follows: TGTGCCAGCAGCCCAGGGACTAGCAACGAGCAGTACTTC. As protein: CASSPGTSNEQYF.

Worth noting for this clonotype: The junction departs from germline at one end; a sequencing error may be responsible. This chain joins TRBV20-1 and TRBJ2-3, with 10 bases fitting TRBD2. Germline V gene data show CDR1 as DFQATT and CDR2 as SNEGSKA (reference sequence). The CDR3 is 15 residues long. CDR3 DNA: TGCAGTGCGAGGACTAGCGGAACTAGCACAGATACGCAGAATTTT. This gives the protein CSARTSGTSTDTQNF.